What follows is one T cell receptor (beta chain) and its context. This entry belongs to a study of blood T cell repertoires in COVID-19. V was pared by 1 base and J by 8 bases, with 8 bases between. CDR3 length: 13 residues. Using immunoSEQ multiplex PCR, the repertoire was profiled, and TCRdb retains in-frame clones only, with some absent. The sample has around 160,000 clones; 70% to 90% are singletons. This sequence joins TRBV12-3 or TRBV12-4 and TRBJ2-2, with D tentatively TRBD2 (5 bases). The material sequenced was peripheral blood. The sequence derives from an older woman with COVID-19, enrolled during active disease. DNA of the CDR3: TGTGCCAGCAGTTTAGGAACGGGGGGGGAGCTGTTTTTT. Amino acid sequence: CASSLGTGGELFF.